This entry is about one T cell receptor beta chain. Other DNA variants within this sample encode the same CDR3. These data belong to a study of blood T cell repertoires in COVID-19. Study as a whole: Acute and convalescent COVID-19 samples came from the United States, Italy and Spain.

As handled by the study authors: Amplification from reference gene primers served as the basis for estimated nucleated cell counts. The data were produced by immunoSEQ multiplex PCR, yet TCRdb's version contains in-frame clones alone and is incomplete. The V and J calls and the clone size are those of that table, but D and trimming were determined from the DNA. The table lists 170,000 or so clones, about 82% of them singletons, with around 7% in the top ten. V lost 0 bases, J lost 4 bases, and 7 bases lay in between. The CDR3 covers 13 residues. Germline assignment: CDR1 SGHRS and CDR2 YFSETQ. The specimen sequenced was peripheral blood. This TCR was recovered from a man aged 65-85 years with active or convalescent COVID-19. The chain uses TRBV5-1 and TRBJ1-2; the D is unclear. The CDR3 DNA reads TGCGCCAGCAGCTTGGGCCAGCGCTATGGCTACACCTTC. This encodes CASSLGQRYGYTF.